The source of this T cell receptor (beta chain) is a study of spatial heterogeneity in lung cancer (dated by TCRdb to between 2019 and 2020). Describing the broader study: Beta-chain transcripts were consistently detected in greater numbers than alpha-chain transcripts, which likely reflects a higher abundance of beta-chain transcripts. A strong correlation was found between TCR transcript counts in tumor regions and a T cell transcriptional module score from matched bulk RNA-seq. In non-small cell lung cancer, the study made a quantitative comparison of TCR alpha and beta repertoires among multiple tumor regions, matched nontumor lung and blood. In the raw uncorrected reads, each unique combination of TCR and UMI appeared more than ten times on average. At surgery, fewer than 250 tumor regions, 64 matched nontumor lung samples and 56 PBMC samples were TCR-sequenced for both alpha and beta chains. Nonsynonymous mutation counts, determined by whole-exome sequencing of tumor tissue, were related to features of the TCR repertoire. Study-wide conclusions, independent of this receptor: Counts of ubiquitous and regional expanded TCRs were found to correlate with counts of ubiquitous and regional nonsynonymous mutations, respectively. TCR-seq was estimated to cover only 6% to 7% of tumor T cells for alpha chains and approximately 12% for beta chains. Additional single-cell paired TCR alpha and beta sequencing was considered necessary to confirm, at a functional level, the hypothesis that regional TCRs recognize regional mutations. The number of expanded intratumoral alpha and beta TCRs correlated with the tumor nonsynonymous mutation count.

The library was obtained by 5' RACE. The listed sequencing device is NextSeq 500. In the TCR library protocol, a unique molecular identifier was attached to each TCR cDNA molecule so that PCR and sequencing errors could be corrected. The study's processing was this. TCR identification, UMI-based error correction and CDR3 extraction were performed with Decombinator tools. Expanded TCRs were defined as those above a frequency of 2 per 1,000, corresponding to the top 1% of the tumor frequency distribution. Expanded tumor TCRs were classed as regional if statistically deemed absent (corrected P<0.05) from at least one tumor region, otherwise ubiquitous. Each repertoire was subsampled 100 times to 5,000 TCRs, after which Renyi diversity was computed with the R vegan package. CDR3 similarity networks were built from amino acid triplet string-kernel similarity, with CDR3s being connected when pairwise similarity was above 0.82. The public reads were quality trimmed at Q25 with fastp and then assembled into clones with MiXCR by TCRdb, keeping productive beta chains. Under each unique CDR3 protein, matching rows form one entry showing the most common genes and DNA. The V and J calls shown here were made by TCRdb, not taken from the authors' results. In this sample the table shows around 4,300 distinct CDR3 sequences, about 9% of which occur a single time. 8.9% of the sample rests with the top ten.

Interpreted using the paper, the time point label stands for: sample taken at primary tumor resection. Donors were some 70 patients with early-stage, untreated non-small cell lung cancer from the lung TRACERx cohort. Without any cell sorting, TCR sequencing was performed on whole RNA extracted either from tumor and nontumor lung tissue or from cryopreserved PBMC samples. Only patients for whom sufficient RNA was available from at least two tumor regions were selected for TCR sequencing. Tumor and adjacent nontumor lung specimens were reviewed by a lung pathologist before selection. The germline V gene encodes CDR1 DFQATT and CDR2 SNEGSKA (reference sequence). V and J are truncated by 5 bases and 5 bases respectively, leaving an intervening sequence of 9 bases. The CDR3 runs 12 residues from the cysteine to the phenylalanine. Only the CDR3 region is kept as DNA, spanning 36 bases read in frame from base 1.

This clonotype appeared many times. Its antigen is still unknown. No base qualities exist here, and no much larger clone lies one base off it. The sequenced sample was lung tumor tissue, obtained at surgery. The chain uses TRBV20-1 and TRBJ1-4, and possibly TRBD1, on 5 matching bases. The clonotype was recovered from a male donor with early-stage non-small cell lung cancer. The DNA sequence is given as TGCAGTGCTTCGGGGGGGAATGAAAAACTGTTTTTT. The encoded protein is CSASGGNEKLFF.